The 23 T cell receptor beta chains presented below share a single source sample, sequenced in a study of esophageal squamous cell carcinoma under preoperative chemotherapy. TCRdb fed the PCR reads into MiXCR, producing one record per CDR3 protein. The sample carries 9,500 to 11,000 distinct CDR3 sequences, more than 60% recorded once. Described time point: after preoperative PTX-NDP chemotherapy. The sample was taken from a patient given preoperative chemotherapy. The source is a human donor with esophageal squamous cell carcinoma. The donor label of this sample is uncertain.

The chain recombines TRBV7-6 with TRBJ2-1; maybe TRBD2 (6 bases). The J call may be in error: the DNA end matches TRBJ2-7 better. The germline CDR1 and CDR2 sequences are SGHVS and FNYEAQ. The CDR3 extends over 14 amino acids. The CDR3 reads CASSSGLRKDKQYF. DNA of the CDR3: TGTGCCAGCAGCTCGGGACTGCGGAAAGATAAGCAGTACTTC.

The chain employs TRBV7-3 and TRBJ2-1; 7 bases are a match to TRBD2. The J call is uncertain, as TRBJ2-5 better fits the DNA end. The CDR3 covers 14 residues. Looked up from germline, CDR1 is SGHTA and CDR2 is FQGTGA. CDR3 protein: CASSSWGGVGTQYF. CDR3 nucleotides: TGTGCCAGCAGCTCTTGGGGGGGGGTAGGGACCCAGTACTTC.

This chain uses TRBV10-3 with TRBJ2-1; 7 positions match TRBD2. The end of the DNA aligns better with TRBJ2-7, so the J call may be wrong. Germline CDR1 ENHRY, CDR2 SYGVKD. The CDR3 covers 15 residues. The DNA for the CDR3 is TGTGCCGGGGGGTTAAGGGCGGGAGAGAAAGAGACGCAGTACTTC. This encodes CAGGLRAGEKETQYF.

The rearrangement joins TRBV10-1 to TRBJ2-2; 11 bases are shared with TRBD1. Unmatched junction bases numbered 3, after V lost 6 bases and J lost 6 bases. The length of the CDR3 is 14 residues. Per the germline V gene, CDR1 is WNHNN and CDR2 is SYGVQD (reference sequence). CDR3 sequence (DNA): TGCGCCAGCAGCGGACAGGGGGCGGCCGGGGAGCTGTTTTTT. It encodes CASSGQGAAGELFF.

This chain connects TRBV7-2 to TRBJ2-1; 7 bases match TRBD1. The DNA end favors TRBJ2-7, so the J call may be wrong. This CDR3 has 14 residues. Germline CDR1 is SGHTA and CDR2 is FQGNSA. CDR3 loop: CASSLGWQGERQYF. In DNA form, the CDR3 reads TGTGCCAGCAGCTTAGGGTGGCAGGGGGAGCGGCAGTACTTC.

This rearrangement joins TRBV6-1 to TRBJ2-3, with D tentatively TRBD1 or TRBD2 (5 bases each). The tail of the sequence fits TRBJ2-7 better, so the J call may be wrong. The CDR3 has 16 residues. Per germline, CDR1 MNHNS and CDR2 SASEGT. CDR3 region: CASSESWGRDTDMQYF. Here the CDR3 DNA reads TGTGCCAGCAGTGAATCGTGGGGGAGAGACACAGATATGCAGTACTTC.

This chain uses TRBV7-8 with TRBJ2-3; TRBD2 aligns across 11 bases. Germline values: CDR1 SGHVS, CDR2 FQNEAQ. The CDR3 spans 16 residues. V shed 5 bases and J 2 bases; nucleotides not matched to a gene: 6. The CDR3 DNA sequence: TGTGCCAGCAGCCCGAGGACTAGCGGGCTCACAGATACGCAGTATTTT. Amino acid sequence: CASSPRTSGLTDTQYF.

The chain links TRBV12-3 or TRBV12-4 to TRBJ1-6, with D possibly matching TRBD1 (5 bases). V was pared by 5 bases and J by 10 bases, with 15 bases between. The CDR3 spans 14 residues. CDR3 region: CASSPRDHESPLHF. In nucleotides, the CDR3 is TGTGCCAGCAGTCCACGGGACCACGAGTCACCCCTCCACTTT.

The sample holds a few counts of this clonotype. V is TRBV6-1 and J is TRBJ2-5, with D perhaps TRBD2 (5 bases). The CDR3 has 16 residues. The germline V gene encodes CDR1 MNHNS and CDR2 SASEGT. The germline V and J ends were trimmed by 2 bases and 3 bases, with 16 bases remaining between them. Here the CDR3 reads CASSEFGVAVEETQYF. The DNA of the CDR3 is TGTGCCAGCAGTGAATTCGGGGTGGCAGTAGAAGAGACCCAGTACTTC.

This chain joins TRBV6-1 and TRBJ2-7, with D tentatively TRBD2 (7 bases). The length of the CDR3 is 15 residues. Germline V lookup: CDR1 MNHNS, CDR2 SASEGT. Trimming removed 0 bases at V and 3 bases at J, with 12 bases between. The CDR3 nucleotides are TGTGCCAGCAGTGAAGCTGGGGGGGGCGGCTACGAGCAGTACTTC. Translated, it gives CASSEAGGGGYEQYF.

V is TRBV6-5 and J is TRBJ1-1; D might be TRBD1 (5 bases). The V gene lost 4 bases and the J gene lost 2 bases, with 14 bases spanning the gap. The CDR3 totals 15 residues. From germline, CDR1 is MNHEY and CDR2 SVGAGI. CDR3 DNA: TGTGCCAGCAGTTTCGAAACAGGAGACAACACTGAAGCTTTCTTT. This encodes CASSFETGDNTEAFF.

By share, this clonotype counts as medium-sized. V usage is TRBV10-3 and J usage is TRBJ2-3; 14 bases are a match to TRBD2. V gave up 6 bases and J gave up 4 bases; unmatched junction bases: 6. The CDR3 has 16 amino acids. Germline CDR1 reads ENHRY; CDR2 reads SYGVKD. CDR3 DNA: TGTGCCATCAGGGAGGGACTAGCGGGAGCCCCAGATACGCAGTATTTT. Protein product: CAIREGLAGAPDTQYF.

This chain connects TRBV6-1 to TRBJ2-3; 10 nucleotides align to TRBD2. Germline lookup yields CDR1 MNHNS and CDR2 SASEGT. The CDR3 is 14 residues long. In nucleotides, the CDR3 is TGTGCGGGCAGCGGGAGGGGCCGCCCCGATACGCAGTATTTT. The encoded protein is CAGSGRGRPDTQYF.

Worth noting for this clonotype: Sequence at one end of the junction differs from germline and may be a read error. The rearrangement links TRBV6-1 to TRBJ2-3; perhaps D is TRBD1 or TRBD2 (5 bases each). Germline V lookup: CDR1 MNHNS, CDR2 SASEGT. CDR3 length equals 16 residues. This chain's CDR3 is CASSELWGSYTDTQYF. CDR3 DNA sequence: TGTGCCAGCAGTGAATTGTGGGGGAGCTACACAGATACGCAGTATTTC.

In its sample, this clonotype is large. The chain employs TRBV12-3 or TRBV12-4 and TRBJ2-1; 7 bases map to TRBD2. The end of the DNA is better explained by TRBJ2-7, so the J call may be wrong. The CDR3 consists of 14 residues. Here the CDR3 reads CASSFGREIYEQYF. The CDR3 DNA reads TGTGCCAGCAGTTTCGGGCGGGAGATCTACGAGCAGTACTTC.

Concerning this clonotype: A much larger clone differs by one base, so this may be a read error. The rearrangement uses TRBV28 and TRBJ2-3; 10 bases agree with TRBD1. The CDR3 is made up of 15 amino acids. Germline CDR1 and CDR2: MDHEN and SYDVKM. The CDR3 sequence is CASRGTGTGEDAQYF. In DNA, the CDR3 is TGTGCCAGCAGAGGAACCGGGACAGGGGAAGATGCGCAGTATTTT.

This clonotype appeared a few times. The chain couples TRBV6-1 to TRBJ1-6, with a possible D match to TRBD1 (6 bases). This CDR3 region has 15 residues. Trimming took off 11 bases at V and 7 bases at J, with 21 bases between the two ends. CDR1 MNHNS and CDR2 SASEGT come from the germline V gene. The CDR3 nucleotides read TGTGCCGGAACACAGGGAGCGGGCGGGAATTCACCCCTCCACTTT. Residues: CAGTQGAGGNSPLHF.

This clonotype is classed as large (0.1 to 1%). The chain carries TRBV7-2 and TRBJ2-3; a possible D gene is TRBD2 (6 bases). The V gene's germline CDR1 is SGHTA and CDR2 FQGNSA. With 1 base removed from V and 0 bases from J, the gap between germline ends came to 11 bases. The CDR3 has 16 residues. CDR3 nucleotide sequence: TGTGCCAGCAGCTTAGGAGGTAGCGGAAGCACAGATACGCAGTATTTT. Translation: CASSLGGSGSTDTQYF.

This clonotype was detected a few times. The chain couples TRBV6-1 to TRBJ2-1; 13 nucleotides line up with TRBD2. With V trimmed by 6 bases and J by 10 bases, 9 bases remained unmatched. CDR1 and CDR2 (germline): MNHNS, SASEGT. CDR3 length: 15 residues. CDR3 sequence: CASSRTSGSTYEQFF. CDR3 sequence (DNA): TGTGCCAGCAGCCGGACTAGCGGGAGCACCTACGAGCAGTTCTTC.

The J gene is TRBJ2-1, the V gene TRBV6-1; D remains ambiguous. CDR1 is MNHNS and CDR2 is SASEGT in the germline V gene. Trimming pared 7 bases from V and 2 bases from J, leaving 12 bases between. The CDR3 is made up of 14 amino acids. Here the CDR3 reads CASTPADAYNEQFF. The CDR3 DNA reads as TGTGCCAGCACTCCCGCGGATGCCTACAATGAGCAGTTCTTC.

This clonotype was found once. V gene TRBV6-1 combines with J gene TRBJ2-7, with D unresolved. Germline assignment: CDR1 MNHNS and CDR2 SASEGT. The V gene lost 1 base and the J gene lost 3 bases, with 13 bases spanning the gap. The CDR3 length is 15 residues. The CDR3 reads CASSEGSAHYYEQYF. The DNA of the CDR3 is TGTGCCAGCAGTGAAGGCAGTGCCCACTACTACGAGCAGTACTTC.

This sequence joins TRBV6-1 and TRBJ2-4; D possibly corresponds to TRBD2 (7 bases). Per germline, CDR1 MNHNS and CDR2 SASEGT. The V end was cut by 6 bases, the J end by 13 bases, with 28 bases between. CDR3 length: 16 amino acids. The CDR3 is CASRGGGGCDKEIQYF. The CDR3 nucleotides read TGTGCCAGCAGGGGGGGGGGGGGCTGTGACAAAGAGATCCAGTACTTC.

This clonotype is categorized as medium-sized (0.01 to 0.1%). A much bigger clone sits one base away, suggesting this may be a read error. V usage is TRBV12-3 or TRBV12-4 and J usage is TRBJ2-1; D assignment may be TRBD1 or TRBD2 (5 bases each). The J call may be faulty, since TRBJ2-7 better matches the DNA end. The CDR3 is 18 amino acids. CDR3 nucleotides: TGTGCCAGCAGTTTTGGGTTCGGGACGAGGGGCGGAATCAATGAGCAGTACTTC. It specifies CASSFGFGTRGGINEQYF.